This T cell receptor (beta chain) was found in a study of blood T cell repertoires in COVID-19. The wider study: PBMCs, B-cell-depleted T cells, or T cells provided the cDNA or gDNA that made up the material.

This clone was detected once. Using immunoSEQ multiplex PCR, the repertoire was profiled, and TCRdb retains in-frame clones only, with some absent. The sample lists 100,000 or so clones; 70% to 90% were seen once. CDR3 length equals 11 residues. Trimming removed 10 bases at V and 3 bases at J, with 8 bases between. Germline values: CDR1 SNHLY, CDR2 FYNNEI. The sequenced material came from peripheral blood. The origin of this receptor is a woman younger than 45 with acute or convalescent COVID-19. J is TRBJ2-3 and V is TRBV2; D may be TRBD1 (5 bases). The CDR3 DNA sequence: TGTGCCACCTCAGGGACAGATACGCAGTATTTT. It yields the protein CATSGTDTQYF.